This T cell receptor (beta chain) originates from a study of OX40 agonist ivuxolimab in advanced cancers. Study summary: Age averaged around 60 years (range roughly 20 to 90), and roughly 82% were male.

To note about this clone: Its antigen is currently unknown.

Study-level findings and limits: On average, CD8+ T cells showed a greater number of expanded clones than CD4+. Nonresponders, in some cases, also had low normalized T-cell clonal expansion.

Clones were read by immunoSEQ multiplex PCR, and TCRdb kept only the in-frame ones, dropping some. The sample gives 45,000 to 50,000 clones, around 85% of which show up once; approximately 52% is in the top ten. Trimming shortened V by 4 bases and J by 2 bases, and 14 bases separated the two germline ends. The germline gives CDR1 GTSNPN, CDR2 SVGIG (reference sequence). CDR3 length equals 14 residues. This sample comprised CD4+ or CD8+ T cells sorted from blood, obtained in a trial of the OX40 agonist ivuxolimab. The chain has TRBV30 and TRBJ1-2, with D unresolved. The receptor was isolated from an adult with an advanced solid tumor such as melanoma, head and neck, liver or kidney cancer. The CDR3 nucleotides are TGTGCCTGGAAGTGGGCGAAGGAAAACTATGGCTACACCTTC. Translation: CAWKWAKENYGYTF.